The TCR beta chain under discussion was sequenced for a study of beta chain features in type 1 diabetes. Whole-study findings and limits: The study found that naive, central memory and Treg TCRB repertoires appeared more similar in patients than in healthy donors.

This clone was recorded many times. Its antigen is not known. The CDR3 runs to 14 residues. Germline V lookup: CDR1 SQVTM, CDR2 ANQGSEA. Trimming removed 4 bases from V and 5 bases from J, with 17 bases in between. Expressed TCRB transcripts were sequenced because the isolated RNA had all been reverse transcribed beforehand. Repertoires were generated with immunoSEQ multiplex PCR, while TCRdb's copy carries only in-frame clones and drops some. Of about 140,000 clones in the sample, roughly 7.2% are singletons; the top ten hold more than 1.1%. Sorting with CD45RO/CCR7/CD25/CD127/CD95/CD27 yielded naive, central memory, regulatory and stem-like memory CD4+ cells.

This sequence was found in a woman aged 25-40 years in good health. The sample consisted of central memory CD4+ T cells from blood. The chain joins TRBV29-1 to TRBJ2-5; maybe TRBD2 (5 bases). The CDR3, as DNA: TGCAGCGTTGCCTTTGGGTCCGGGAAGGAGACCCAGTACTTC. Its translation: CSVAFGSGKETQYF.